Below are 8 T cell receptor beta chains sequenced from a single sample in a study of Graves' ophthalmopathy and Graves' hyperthyroidism. Amplification targeted the TCR beta CDR3 regions, with RNA transcripts as the source material. Following a first-round RT-PCR that used HTBI primers, a second-round multiplex PCR was carried out. TCRdb re-called the multiplex PCR reads with MiXCR, one entry per CDR3 protein. The sample records over 150,000 distinct CDR3 sequences, over 35% being singletons. Sequencing input: peripheral blood. The receptors come from a middle-aged woman with Graves' ophthalmopathy.

The sample holds many counts of this clonotype. The chain links TRBV28 to TRBJ1-5; no definite D call. V was pared by 2 bases and J by 7 bases, with 6 bases between. The CDR3 length is 12 residues. The germline V gene has CDR1 MDHEN and CDR2 SYDVKM. CDR3 bases: TGTGCCAGCAGTTTAGAGGGACAGCCCCAGCATTTT. Translated, it gives CASSLEGQPQHF.

This clonotype was counted many times. The CDR3 nucleotides read TGTGCCAGCAGCTTGGGACTCCTAAACACCGGGGAGCTGTTTTTT. Protein product: CASSLGLLNTGELFF. The rearrangement joins TRBV7-8 to TRBJ2-2; D may be TRBD2 (6 bases). The V end lost 3 bases, the J end lost 2 bases, and 10 bases lay between the germline ends. CDR1 and CDR2 (germline): SGHVS, FQNEAQ. The CDR3 runs to 15 residues.

The chain employs TRBV19 and TRBJ1-2; D unresolved. This CDR3 contains 13 residues. Germline CDR1 LNHDA, CDR2 SQIVND (reference sequence). V lost 2 bases, J lost 6 bases, and 10 bases lay in between. The CDR3 protein is CASSIMPEDGYTF. The CDR3 nucleotides read TGTGCCAGTAGTATAATGCCAGAAGATGGCTACACCTTC.

Many counts were recorded for this clonotype. The chain couples TRBV5-1 to TRBJ1-1; tentatively, D is TRBD1 (5 bases). Between the trimmed V and J ends, which lost 6 bases and 1 base, there was a span of 13 bases. Germline CDR1 is SGHRS and CDR2 is YFSETQ. The CDR3 runs 14 residues. CDR3 nucleotide sequence: TGCGCCAGCACTCCCGGGGCAGGGAACACTGAAGCTTTCTTT. This codes for CASTPGAGNTEAFF. Based on the CDR3 plus reference TRBV5-1 and TRBJ1-1, the full variable domain is KAGVTQTPRYLIKTRGQQVTLSCSPISGHRSVSWYQQTPGQGLQFLFEYFSETQRNKGNFPGRFSGRQFSNSRSEMNVSTLELGDSALYLCASTPGAGNTEAFFGQGTRLTVV.

The chain carries TRBV7-9 and TRBJ2-5, with D possibly matching TRBD2 (5 bases). This CDR3 region has 15 residues. Looked up from germline, CDR1 is SEHNR and CDR2 is FQNEAQ (reference sequence). Trimming left V 0 bases short and J 2 bases short, with 10 bases between. DNA of the CDR3: TGTGCCAGCAGCTTAGCGTCCAGCGGACAAGAGACCCAGTACTTC. Translated, it gives CASSLASSGQETQYF.

This clonotype came up many times. Its ends do not fully match the called genes, so a read error is possible. V usage is TRBV6-1 and J usage is TRBJ2-7, with TRBD1 matching over 7 bases. The CDR3 loop spans 11 amino acids. Germline V gene lookup returns CDR1 MNHNS and CDR2 SASEGT. CDR3 loop: CVSSEEGAKYF. The CDR3 DNA reads as TGTGTCAGCAGTGAAGAGGGGGCGAAGTACTTC.

This chain joins TRBV19 and TRBJ2-7, with D perhaps matching TRBD2 (5 bases). CDR3 length equals 15 residues. Germline V gives CDR1 LNHDA, CDR2 SQIVND (reference sequence). The V end lost 5 bases, the J end lost 0 bases, and 14 bases lay between the germline ends. CDR3 nucleotides: TGTGCCAGTAGTCCCAGTGTGGGAGTCTCCTACGAGCAGTACTTC. Its protein is CASSPSVGVSYEQYF.

This clonotype was observed many times. The chain recombines TRBV2 with TRBJ1-2; TRBD1 matches 10 bases. J gave up 7 bases and V 6 bases, and 8 bases lay outside the gene matches. Germline V CDR1 and CDR2: SNHLY, FYNNEI. The CDR3 spans 14 residues. CDR3 residues: CASSVDRGPAGYTF. The CDR3 DNA follows: TGTGCCAGCAGCGTAGACAGGGGGCCCGCTGGCTACACCTTC. The entire variable domain, with the rest obtained from reference TRBV2 and TRBJ1-2, is as follows: EPEVTQTPSHQVTQMGQEVILRCVPISNHLYFYWYRQILGQKVEFLVSFYNNEISEKSEIFDDQFSVERPDGSNFTLKIRSTKLEDSAMYFCASSVDRGPAGYTFGSGTRLTVV.